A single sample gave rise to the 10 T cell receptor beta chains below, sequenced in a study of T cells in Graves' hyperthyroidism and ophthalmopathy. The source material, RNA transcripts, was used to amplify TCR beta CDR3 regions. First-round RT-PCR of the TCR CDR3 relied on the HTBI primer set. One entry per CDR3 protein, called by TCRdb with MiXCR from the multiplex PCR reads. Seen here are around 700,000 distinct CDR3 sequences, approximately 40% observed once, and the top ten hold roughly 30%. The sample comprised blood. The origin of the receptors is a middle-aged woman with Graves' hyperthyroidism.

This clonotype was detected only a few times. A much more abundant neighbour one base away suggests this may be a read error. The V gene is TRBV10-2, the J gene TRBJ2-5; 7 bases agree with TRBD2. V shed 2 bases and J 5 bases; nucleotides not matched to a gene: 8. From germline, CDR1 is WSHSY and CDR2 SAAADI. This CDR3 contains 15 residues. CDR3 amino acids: CASSEGLGGWETQYF. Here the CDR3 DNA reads TGCGCCAGCAGTGAGGGACTAGGCGGGTGGGAGACCCAGTACTTC.

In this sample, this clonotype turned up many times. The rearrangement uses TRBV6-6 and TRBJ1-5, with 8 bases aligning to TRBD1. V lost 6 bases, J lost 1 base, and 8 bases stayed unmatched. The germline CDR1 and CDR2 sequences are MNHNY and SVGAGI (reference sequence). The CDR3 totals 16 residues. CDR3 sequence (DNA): TGTGCCAGCAGGGGTGGACAGGGCTTGAGCAATCAGCCCCAGCATTTT. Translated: CASRGGQGLSNQPQHF.

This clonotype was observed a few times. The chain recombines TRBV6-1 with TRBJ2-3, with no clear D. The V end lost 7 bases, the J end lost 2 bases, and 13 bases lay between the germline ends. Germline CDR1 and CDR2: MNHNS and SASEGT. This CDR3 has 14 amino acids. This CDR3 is CASIWHRPTDTQYF. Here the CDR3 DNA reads TGTGCCAGCATCTGGCACAGACCCACAGATACGCAGTATTTT.

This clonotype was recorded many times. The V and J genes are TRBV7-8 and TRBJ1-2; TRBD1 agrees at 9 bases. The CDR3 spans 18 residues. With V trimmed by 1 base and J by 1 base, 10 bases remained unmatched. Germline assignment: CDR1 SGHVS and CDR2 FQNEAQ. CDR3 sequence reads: CASSLVHGTGIYNYGYTF. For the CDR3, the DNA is TGTGCCAGCAGCTTAGTTCATGGGACAGGGATCTATAACTATGGCTACACCTTC. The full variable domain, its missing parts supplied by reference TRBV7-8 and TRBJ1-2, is GAGVSQSPRYKVAKRGQDVALRCDPISGHVSLFWYQQALGQGPEFLTYFQNEAQLDKSGLPSDRFFAERPEGSVSTLKIQRTQQEDSAVYLCASSLVHGTGIYNYGYTFGSGTRLTVV.

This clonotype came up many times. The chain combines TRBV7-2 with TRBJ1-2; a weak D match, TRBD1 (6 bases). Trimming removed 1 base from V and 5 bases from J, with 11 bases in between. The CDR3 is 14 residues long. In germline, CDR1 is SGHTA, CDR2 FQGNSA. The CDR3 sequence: CASSLVRGHYGYTF. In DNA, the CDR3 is TGTGCCAGCAGCTTAGTCAGGGGTCATTATGGCTACACCTTC.

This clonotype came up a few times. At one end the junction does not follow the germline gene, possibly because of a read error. CDR3 nucleotide sequence: TGTAGCGGTGACAGCACAGATACGCAGTATTTT. This codes for CSGDSTDTQYF. The chain is built from TRBV29-1 and TRBJ2-3; TRBD2 is a possible D gene (6 bases). Germline V lookup: CDR1 SQVTM, CDR2 ANQGSEA. The CDR3 totals 11 residues.

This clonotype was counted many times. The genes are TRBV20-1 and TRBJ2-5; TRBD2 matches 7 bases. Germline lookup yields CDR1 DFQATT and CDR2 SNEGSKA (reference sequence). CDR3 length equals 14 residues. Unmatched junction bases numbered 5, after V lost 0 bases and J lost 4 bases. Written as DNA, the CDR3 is TGCAGTGCTAGAGACTTTGGACTAGGAGAGACCCAGTACTTC. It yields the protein CSARDFGLGETQYF.

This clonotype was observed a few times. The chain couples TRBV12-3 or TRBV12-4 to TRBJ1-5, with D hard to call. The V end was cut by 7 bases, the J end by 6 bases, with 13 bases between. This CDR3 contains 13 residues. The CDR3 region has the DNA TGTGCCAGCACGTGGTCCCGGACTCAGCCCCAGCATTTT. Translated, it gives CASTWSRTQPQHF.

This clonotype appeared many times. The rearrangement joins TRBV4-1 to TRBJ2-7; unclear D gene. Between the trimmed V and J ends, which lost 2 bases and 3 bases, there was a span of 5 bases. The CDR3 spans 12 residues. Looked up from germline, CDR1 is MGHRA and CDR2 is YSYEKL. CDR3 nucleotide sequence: TGCGCCAGCAGCCAATCCAACTACGAGCAGTACTTC. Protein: CASSQSNYEQYF.

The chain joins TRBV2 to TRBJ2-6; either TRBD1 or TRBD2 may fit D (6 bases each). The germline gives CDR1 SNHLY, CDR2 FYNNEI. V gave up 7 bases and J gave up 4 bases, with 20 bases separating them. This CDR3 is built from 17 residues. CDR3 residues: CASNFRGGGRGANVLTF. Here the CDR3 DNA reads TGTGCCAGCAACTTCCGAGGAGGGGGGCGCGGGGCCAACGTCCTGACTTTC.